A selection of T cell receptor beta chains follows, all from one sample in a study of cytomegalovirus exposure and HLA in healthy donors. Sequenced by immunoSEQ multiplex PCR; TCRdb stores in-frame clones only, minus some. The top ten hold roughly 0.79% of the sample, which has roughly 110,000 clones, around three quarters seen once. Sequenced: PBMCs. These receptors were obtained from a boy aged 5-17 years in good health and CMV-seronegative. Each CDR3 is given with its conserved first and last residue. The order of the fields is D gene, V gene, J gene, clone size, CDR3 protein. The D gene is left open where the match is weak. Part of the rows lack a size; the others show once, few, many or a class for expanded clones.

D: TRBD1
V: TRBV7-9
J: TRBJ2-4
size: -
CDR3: CASSPHRGQPPNIQYF

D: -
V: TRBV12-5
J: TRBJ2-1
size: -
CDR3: CASGEFYNEQFF

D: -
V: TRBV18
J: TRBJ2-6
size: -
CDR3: CASSPTGANVLTF

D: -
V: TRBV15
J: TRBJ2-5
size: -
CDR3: CATSRDSQETQYF

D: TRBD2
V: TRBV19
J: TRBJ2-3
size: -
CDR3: CATEKRDGTDTQYF

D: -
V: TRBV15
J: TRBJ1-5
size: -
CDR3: CATSRGPGSYSNQPQHF

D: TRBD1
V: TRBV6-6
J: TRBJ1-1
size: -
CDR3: CAATGQKNTEAFF

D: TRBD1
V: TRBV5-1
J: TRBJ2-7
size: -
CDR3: CASRDQGTGLGEQYF

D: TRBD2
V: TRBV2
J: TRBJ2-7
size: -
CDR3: CASSEVAGFYEQYF

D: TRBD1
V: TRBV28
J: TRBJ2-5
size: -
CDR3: CASSYGDRRLNGAQYF

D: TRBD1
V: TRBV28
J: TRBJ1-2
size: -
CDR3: CASSLGGQLVGTF

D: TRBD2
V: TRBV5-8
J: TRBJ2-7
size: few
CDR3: CASSFWGGRNPEQYF

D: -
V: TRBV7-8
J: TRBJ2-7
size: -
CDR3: CASSLTGAYEQYF

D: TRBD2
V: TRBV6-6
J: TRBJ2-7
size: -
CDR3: CASSYGGDVNYEQYF

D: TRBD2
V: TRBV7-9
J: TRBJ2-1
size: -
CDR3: CASSHRDYSYNEQFF

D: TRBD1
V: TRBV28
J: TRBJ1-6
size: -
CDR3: CASWARDRHNSPLHF

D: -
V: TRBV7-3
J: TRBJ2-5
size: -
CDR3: CASSLWSEQETQYF

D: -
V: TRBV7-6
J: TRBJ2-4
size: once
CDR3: CASSLIGGNIQYF

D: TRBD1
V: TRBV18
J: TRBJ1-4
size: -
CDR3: CASRGTATNEKLFF

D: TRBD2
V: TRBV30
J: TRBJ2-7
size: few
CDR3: CAWGQGLAGGDEQYF

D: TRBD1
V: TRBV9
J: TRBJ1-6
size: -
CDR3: CASSRQGRESPLHF

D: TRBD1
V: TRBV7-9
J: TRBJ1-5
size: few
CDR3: CASSLGGRGDQPQHF

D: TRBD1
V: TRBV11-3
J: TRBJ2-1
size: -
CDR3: CASSLAGGEQFF

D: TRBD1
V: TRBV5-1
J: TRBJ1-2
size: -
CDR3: CASSSAGTGGYYGYTF

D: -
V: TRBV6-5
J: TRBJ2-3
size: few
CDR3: CASSPRQDTDTQYF

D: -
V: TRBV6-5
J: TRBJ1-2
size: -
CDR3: CASSQTVAGAYGYTF

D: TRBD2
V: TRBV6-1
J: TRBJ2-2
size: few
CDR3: CASSGLAGGNTGELFF